This is a list of T cell receptor beta chains from one sample in a study of blood T cell repertoires in COVID-19. Only in-frame clones appear in the TCRdb table, and some are missing; sequencing was by immunoSEQ multiplex PCR. Seen here are around 300,000 clones, 80% to 95% observed once, and the top ten hold over 2%. The specimen sequenced was peripheral blood. Every receptor here comes from a woman aged 25 to 39 with COVID-19, enrolled during active disease. CDR3s leave out the opening cysteine and the closing phenylalanine or tryptophan. Each record gives: V gene, J gene, CDR3 protein.

>TRBV11-1|TRBJ1-1
ASSANDRGKAF
>TRBV5-1|TRBJ2-2
ASSEGANTGELF
>TRBV18|TRBJ2-1
ASSTGDRGLDNEQF
>TRBV3-1/TRBV3-2|TRBJ1-3
ASSPPSGGRNSGNTIY
>TRBV3-1/TRBV3-2|TRBJ1-2
ASSSRQAAYGYT
>TRBV6-2/TRBV6-3|TRBJ2-7
ASSSLAGGYEQY
>TRBV7-9|TRBJ2-1
ASSGTSVYNEQF
>TRBV11-2|TRBJ2-7
ASSLVDGGAYEQY
>TRBV30|TRBJ1-3
AWSARLGGGSGNTIY
>TRBV5-6|TRBJ1-1
ASSLAGIQGEAF
>TRBV27|TRBJ2-2
ASSLGRTGELF
>TRBV5-5|TRBJ2-7
ASSLALGGLREQY
>TRBV7-8|TRBJ1-2
ASSLALDSGGYT
>TRBV20-1|TRBJ1-2
SAREDRIS
>TRBV3-1/TRBV3-2|TRBJ1-1
ASSPTRTANTEAF
>TRBV30|TRBJ1-3
AWSVLLGGGNTIY
>TRBV5-6|TRBJ1-1
ASRMTGGTEAF
>TRBV3-1/TRBV3-2|TRBJ2-1
ASSLWTGNEQF
>TRBV11-2|TRBJ1-1
ASSLDRQFQAF
>TRBV6-6|TRBJ2-7
ASSYGVAGERWEQY
>TRBV28|TRBJ1-2
ASSLGQNYGYT
>TRBV3-1/TRBV3-2|TRBJ2-1
ASSPRSGGRRSSYNEQF
>TRBV15|TRBJ1-1
ATSREKGRYGESVNLEFSGAF
>TRBV7-2|TRBJ2-5
ASSLDLVAGSYQETQY
>TRBV27|TRBJ2-7
ASRVREVTSKQY
>TRBV7-9|TRBJ2-2
ASSSSRGGELF
>TRBV3-1/TRBV3-2|TRBJ2-2
ASSQDRLAGALGELF
>TRBV27|TRBJ1-5
ASSLSTGGGGPQH
>TRBV5-1|TRBJ2-5
ASSGTGETQY